The source of this T cell receptor (beta chain) is a study of spatial heterogeneity in lung cancer. Study-level points and caveats: Tumor TCRs that were ubiquitous and expanded showed up in blood more at resection than follow-up.

Every individual TCR cDNA molecule carried its own unique molecular identifier, which allowed correction of PCR and sequencing errors. TCRdb re-called the 5' RACE reads through MiXCR, storing one row per CDR3 protein. Among 20,000 or so distinct CDR3 sequences listed, under 4% were seen once. Documented time point: sample taken at primary tumor resection. Samples came from around 70 TRACERx patients with untreated early-stage lung cancer. Whole RNA, isolated from tumor, nontumor lung or frozen PBMC, was sequenced without prior sorting. This clonotype was detected ten times or more. The antigen is not known. This clonotype was obtained from a female donor with early-stage non-small cell lung cancer. The sequencing used PBMCs, collected at surgery.

CDR3 amino acids: CASRPTSGSGDTQYF. Written as DNA, the CDR3 is TGTGCCAGCAGACCGACTAGCGGGAGTGGGGATACGCAGTATTTT. The rearrangement links TRBV7-6 to TRBJ2-3; TRBD2 agrees at 12 bases. Germline CDR1 SGHVS, CDR2 FNYEAQ. The junction had 7 bases not matched to a gene; V was cut back by 6 bases and J by 6 bases. The CDR3 covers 15 residues. Looking up the rest from reference TRBV7-6 and TRBJ2-3 gives the full variable domain: GAGVSQSPRYKVTKRGQDVALRCDPISGHVSLYWYRQALGQGPEFLTYFNYEAQQDKSGLPNDRFSAERPEGSISTLTIQRTEQRDSAMYRCASRPTSGSGDTQYFGPGTRLTVL.